This T cell receptor beta chain emerged from a study of cytomegalovirus exposure and HLA in healthy donors. The germline V gene has CDR1 SGHTA and CDR2 FQGTGA. This CDR3 region has 13 residues. The V and J ends lost 5 bases and 3 bases, in that order; junction bases with no gene match: 3. The PCR ran on 60 Vbeta and 13 Jbeta primers. Produced via immunoSEQ multiplex PCR; TCRdb's table is partial and in-frame only. The sample lists about 150,000 clones, under 75% occurring once. The V gene is TRBV7-3, the J gene TRBJ2-7, with 8 bases lining up with TRBD1. Sequenced input: PBMCs. The sequence was collected from an older woman in good health and CMV-seropositive. CDR3 sequence reads: CASSRGQDYEQYF. The CDR3 region has the DNA TGTGCCAGCAGCCGGGGACAGGACTACGAGCAGTACTTC.